This T cell receptor beta chain was captured by sequencing in a study of preoperative IRX-2 immunotherapy in early breast cancer. V gave up 8 bases and J gave up 3 bases, with 14 bases separating them. CDR1 and CDR2 (germline): SQVTM, ANQGSEA. The CDR3 is 12 amino acids. Some clones are missing from TCRdb's copy, which holds only in-frame ones; the method was immunoSEQ multiplex PCR. The sample lists over 55,000 clones, approximately 94% occurring once. Treatment meaning: preoperative locoregional IRX-2 cytokine immunotherapy. Samples came from a phase Ib trial of preoperative locoregional IRX-2 cytokine immunotherapy.

The TCR sequence derives from a human donor with breast cancer. The rearrangement links TRBV29-1 to TRBJ2-7; perhaps TRBD2 as D (5 bases). The sample was taken from a patient treated with IRX-2 immunotherapy. The CDR3 protein is CSCRGYSYEQYF. Written as DNA, the CDR3 is TGCAGCTGCCGCGGGTACAGCTACGAGCAGTACTTC.